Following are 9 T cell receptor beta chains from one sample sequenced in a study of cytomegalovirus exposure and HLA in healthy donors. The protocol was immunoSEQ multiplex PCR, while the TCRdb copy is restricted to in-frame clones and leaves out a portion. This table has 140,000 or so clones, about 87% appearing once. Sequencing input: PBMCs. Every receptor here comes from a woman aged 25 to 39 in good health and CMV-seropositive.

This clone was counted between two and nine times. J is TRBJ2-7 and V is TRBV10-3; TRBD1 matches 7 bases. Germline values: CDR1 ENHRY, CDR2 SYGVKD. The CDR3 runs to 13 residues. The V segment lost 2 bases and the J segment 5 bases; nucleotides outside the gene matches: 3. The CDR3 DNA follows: TGTGCCATCAGTGAGAAGGGGGCGAACGAGCAGTACTTC. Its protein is CAISEKGANEQYF.

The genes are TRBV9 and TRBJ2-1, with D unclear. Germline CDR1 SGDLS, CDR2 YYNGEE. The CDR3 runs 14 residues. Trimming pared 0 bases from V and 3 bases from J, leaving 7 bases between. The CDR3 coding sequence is TGTGCCAGCAGCGTAGCCACAAACTACAATGAGCAGTTCTTC. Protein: CASSVATNYNEQFF.

The DNA of the CDR3 is TGTGCCAGCAGCATATGGGGGACAACACAAGAGACCCAGTACTTC. It encodes CASSIWGTTQETQYF. The rearrangement links TRBV7-9 to TRBJ2-5; D is possibly TRBD1 (6 bases). V lost 5 bases, J lost 2 bases, and 15 bases lay in between. CDR1 SEHNR and CDR2 FQNEAQ come from the germline V gene (reference sequence). This CDR3 comprises 15 residues.

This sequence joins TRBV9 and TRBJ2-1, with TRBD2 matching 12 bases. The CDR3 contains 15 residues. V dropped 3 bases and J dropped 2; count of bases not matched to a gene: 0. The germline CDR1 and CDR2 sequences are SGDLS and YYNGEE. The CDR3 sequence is CASSASGGAYNEQFF. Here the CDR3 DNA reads TGTGCCAGCAGCGCTAGCGGGGGGGCCTACAATGAGCAGTTCTTC.

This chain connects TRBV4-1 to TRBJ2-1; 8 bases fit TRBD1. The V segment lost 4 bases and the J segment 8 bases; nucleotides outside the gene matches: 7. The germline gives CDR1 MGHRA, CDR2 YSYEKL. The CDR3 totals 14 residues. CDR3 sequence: CASSPRQGKDEQFF. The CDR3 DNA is TGCGCCAGCAGCCCTAGACAGGGGAAGGATGAGCAGTTCTTC.

The CDR3 DNA follows: TGCGCCAGCAGCCCGGACAGAAATGATGAGCAGTTCTTC. Amino acid sequence: CASSPDRNDEQFF. The chain links TRBV5-1 to TRBJ2-1, with D maybe TRBD1 (6 bases). CDR3 size: 13 residues. V lost 4 bases, J lost 8 bases, and 13 bases lay in between. Germline values: CDR1 SGHRS, CDR2 YFSETQ.

The CDR3 DNA is TGCGCCAGCAGCCACTTGGGACAGAACACTGAAGCTTTCTTT. Translating gives CASSHLGQNTEAFF. The chain couples TRBV4-1 to TRBJ1-1; D possibly corresponds to TRBD1 (6 bases). The CDR3 runs to 14 residues. Trimming took 3 bases from V and 1 from J, leaving 9 bases between them. The germline gives CDR1 MGHRA, CDR2 YSYEKL.

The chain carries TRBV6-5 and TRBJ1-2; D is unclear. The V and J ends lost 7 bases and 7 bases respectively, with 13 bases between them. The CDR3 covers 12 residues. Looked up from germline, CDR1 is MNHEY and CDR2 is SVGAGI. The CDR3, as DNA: TGTGCCAGCACAGGTAGATCCGGTGGCTACACCTTC. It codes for CASTGRSGGYTF.

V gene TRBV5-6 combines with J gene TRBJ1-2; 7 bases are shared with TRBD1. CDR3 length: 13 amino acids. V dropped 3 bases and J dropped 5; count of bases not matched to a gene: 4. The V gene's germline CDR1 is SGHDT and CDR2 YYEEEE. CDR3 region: CASSSTGYYGYTF. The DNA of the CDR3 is TGTGCCAGCAGCTCGACAGGGTATTATGGCTACACCTTC.